This T cell receptor beta chain emerged from a study of blood T cells in healthy people across ages. V lost 4 bases and J 3 bases, leaving 16 bases between the germline ends. The CDR3 consists of 16 residues. The germline V gene has CDR1 MDHEN and CDR2 SYDVKM. Study-level findings and limits: It was not known whether donors were CMV positive (a possible confounder of expanded clonotype changes).

Primed by a sample-barcoded 5' primer and a J-beta primer mix, a second PCR proceeded for roughly 6 to 12 cycles. One entry per CDR3 protein results from TCRdb running MiXCR on the 5' RACE reads. The sample records 650,000 to 1,000,000 distinct CDR3 sequences, around 50% being singletons. Remarks on this clonotype: The antigen is not known.

The authors drew ten milliliters of peripheral blood from each donor. V usage is TRBV28 and J usage is TRBJ1-5, with unresolved D. This TCR came from an elderly man in good health. Sequencing was done on a sample of blood. CDR3 protein: CASSSGVGSINQPQHF. The CDR3 region has the DNA TGTGCCAGCAGTTCAGGCGTGGGATCGATCAATCAGCCCCAGCATTTT.